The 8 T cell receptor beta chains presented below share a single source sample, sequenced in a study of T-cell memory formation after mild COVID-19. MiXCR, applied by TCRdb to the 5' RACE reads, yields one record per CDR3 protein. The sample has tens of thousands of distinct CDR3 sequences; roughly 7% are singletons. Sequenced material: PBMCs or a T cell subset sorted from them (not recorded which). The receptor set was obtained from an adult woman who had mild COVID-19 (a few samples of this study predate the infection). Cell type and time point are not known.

The CDR3 DNA reads TGTGCCAGCAGTGGGGGGACTAGGACGCGCACAGATACGCAGTATTTT. Encoded protein: CASSGGTRTRTDTQYF. V is TRBV6-1 and J is TRBJ2-3; 8 nucleotides agree with TRBD2. The germline gives CDR1 MNHNS, CDR2 SASEGT. The V and J ends lost 4 bases and 1 base, in that order; junction bases with no gene match: 7. CDR3 length equals 16 residues.

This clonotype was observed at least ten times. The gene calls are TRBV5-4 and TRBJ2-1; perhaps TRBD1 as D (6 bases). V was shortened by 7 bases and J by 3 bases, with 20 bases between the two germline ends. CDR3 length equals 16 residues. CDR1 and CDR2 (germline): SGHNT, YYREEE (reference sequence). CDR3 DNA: TGTGCCAGCGCCCAAGGGGGTTCAACCGGCTACAATGAGCAGTTCTTC. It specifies CASAQGGSTGYNEQFF.

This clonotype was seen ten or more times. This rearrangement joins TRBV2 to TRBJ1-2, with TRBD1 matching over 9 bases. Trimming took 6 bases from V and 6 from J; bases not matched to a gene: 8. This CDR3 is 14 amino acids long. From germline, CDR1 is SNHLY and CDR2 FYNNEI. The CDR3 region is CASSGTGRIDGYTF. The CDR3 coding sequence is TGTGCCAGCAGCGGGACAGGGAGGATCGATGGCTACACCTTC.

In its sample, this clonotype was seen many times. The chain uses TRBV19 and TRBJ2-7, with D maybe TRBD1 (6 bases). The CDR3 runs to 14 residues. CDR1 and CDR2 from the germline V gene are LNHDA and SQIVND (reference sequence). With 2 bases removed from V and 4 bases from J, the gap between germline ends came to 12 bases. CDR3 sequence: CASSILPGEYEQYF. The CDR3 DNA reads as TGTGCCAGTAGTATATTGCCAGGGGAATACGAGCAGTACTTC. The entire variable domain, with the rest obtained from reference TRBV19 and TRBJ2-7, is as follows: DGGITQSPKYLFRKEGQNVTLSCEQNLNHDAMYWYRQDPGQGLRLIYYSQIVNDFQKGDIAEGYSVSREKKESFPLTVTSAQKNPTAFYLCASSILPGEYEQYFGPGTRLTVT.

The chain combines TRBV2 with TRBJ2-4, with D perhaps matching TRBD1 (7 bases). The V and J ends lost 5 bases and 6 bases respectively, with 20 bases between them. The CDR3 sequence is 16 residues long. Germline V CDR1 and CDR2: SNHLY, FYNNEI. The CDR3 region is CASSTTGDWSRNIQYF. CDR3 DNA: TGTGCCAGCAGTACAACAGGGGACTGGAGCCGAAACATTCAGTACTTC.

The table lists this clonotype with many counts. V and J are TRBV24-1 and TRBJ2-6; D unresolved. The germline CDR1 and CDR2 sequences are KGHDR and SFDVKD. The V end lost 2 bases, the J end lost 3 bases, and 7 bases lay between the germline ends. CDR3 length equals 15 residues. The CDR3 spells CATSDSLFGANVLTF. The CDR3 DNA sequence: TGTGCCACCAGTGATTCCCTTTTTGGGGCCAACGTCCTGACTTTC.

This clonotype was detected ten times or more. The CDR3 protein is CASSLTLLEDTQYF. The CDR3 DNA reads as TGTGCCAGCAGCTTAACGCTTCTCGAAGATACGCAGTATTTT. The chain is built from TRBV11-1 and TRBJ2-3; D not resolved. Germline V gene lookup returns CDR1 SGHAT and CDR2 FQDESV (reference sequence). Trimming took off 2 bases at V and 5 bases at J, with 11 bases between the two ends. This CDR3 region has 14 residues.

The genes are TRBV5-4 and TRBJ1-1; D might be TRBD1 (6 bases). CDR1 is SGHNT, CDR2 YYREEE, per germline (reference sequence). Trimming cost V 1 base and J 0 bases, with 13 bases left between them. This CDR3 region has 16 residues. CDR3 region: CASSLTGFDLNTEAFF. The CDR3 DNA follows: TGTGCCAGCAGCTTGACAGGGTTTGACCTGAACACTGAAGCTTTCTTT.